The text below deals with one TCR beta chain. Method: immunoSEQ multiplex PCR; TCRdb's copy keeps in-frame clones and lacks some. Altogether some 2.1 million clones are present, about 94% being singletons, with the ten largest covering about 1.1%. This sample is part of a study of shared clonotypes between healthy human individuals. Germline loops: CDR1 SGDLS, CDR2 YYNGEE. The J segment lost 2 bases and the V segment lost 0 bases, leaving 6 bases of the junction unmatched. This CDR3 has 17 residues. CD45RO-negative cells were positively selected for CCR7, leaving out terminally differentiated effector memory CD45RA+ cells.

The chain recombines TRBV9 with TRBJ2-3; 10 positions agree with TRBD2. What was sequenced was naive CD8+ T cells sorted from blood. The TCR sequence derives from a man aged 18 to 29 in good health. The DNA of the CDR3 is TGTGCCAGCAGCGTAGGGGATAGCGGGGGGCTCACAGATACGCAGTATTTT. Translated, it gives CASSVGDSGGLTDTQYF.